This T cell receptor (beta chain) is drawn from a study of PD-L1 blockade in urothelial cancer. The wider study: Once treatment had started, blood was analyzed at 3 weeks (second dose) and again at 6 weeks. Each blood sample yielded a median of around 130,000 T cells. Study-level findings and limits: Better survival was predicted when blood TCR clonality before treatment fell below the median.

Assay: immunoSEQ multiplex PCR; the TCRdb copy retains only in-frame clones and omits some. The sample records roughly 45,000 clones, over 75% being singletons. As to time point: pretreatment peripheral blood. Diagnoses among patients were locally advanced or metastatic urothelial carcinoma. This clone was seen a single time. Its antigen is not known. Germline V gene lookup returns CDR1 LGHNT and CDR2 FRNRAP. The CDR3 has 15 amino acids. The V gene end was trimmed by 6 bases and the J gene end by 3 bases; junction bases not matched to a gene: 10. The material sequenced was PBMCs, taken around atezolizumab (anti-PD-L1) treatment. This rearrangement joins TRBV12-5 to TRBJ1-1; 7 nucleotides line up with TRBD1. The source of this sequence is a man aged 60-69 years with urothelial cancer. In DNA form, the CDR3 reads TGTGCTAGTGGGACAGGGCGGACGGGCGACACTGAAGCTTTCTTT. As protein: CASGTGRTGDTEAFF. Full variable domain (rest looked up from reference TRBV12-5 and TRBJ1-1): DARVTQTPRHKVTEMGQEVTMRCQPILGHNTVFWYRQTMMQGLELLAYFRNRAPLDDSGMPKDRFSAEMPDATLATLKIQPSEPRDSAVYFCASGTGRTGDTEAFFGQGTRLTVV.